This record concerns one T cell receptor beta chain sequence. The antigen remains unidentified. These data are taken from a study of cytomegalovirus exposure and HLA in healthy donors. Across the study: When 300 to 400 donors were genotyped, around 77% of them were found to fall in the Caucasian-associated ancestry cluster.

Use of 60 Vbeta and 13 Jbeta primers characterized the PCR. Produced via immunoSEQ multiplex PCR; TCRdb's table is partial and in-frame only. The data show 150,000 to 200,000 clones, with 75% to 80% seen just once and approximately 0.89% held by the top ten. The CDR3 consists of 15 residues. In germline, CDR1 is SGHAT, CDR2 FQNNGV. V lost 1 base, J lost 0 bases, and 9 bases lay in between. Study-wide results and limits: Among immune exposure information, only CMV serostatus was available. The study labeled more than 150 TCR beta chains cytomegalovirus-associated.

This clonotype was sampled from a woman aged 45-65 years in good health and CMV-seropositive. The sample was PBMCs. The V gene is TRBV11-2, the J gene TRBJ2-5; D is perhaps TRBD1 (6 bases). This chain's CDR3 is CASSLGDRYQETQYF. The CDR3 bases are TGTGCCAGCAGCTTAGGCGACAGGTACCAAGAGACCCAGTACTTC.